This T cell receptor beta chain comes out of a study of blood T cell repertoires in COVID-19. Study background: T cells, B-cell-depleted T cells, or PBMCs provided the cDNA or gDNA that served as material.

V shed 2 bases and J shed 7 bases, with 18 bases lying between them. The germline V gene encodes CDR1 MDHEN and CDR2 SYDVKM. The CDR3 sequence is 16 residues long. Per the original data handling: Amplifying reference gene primers gave estimates of nucleated cell counts. Clones were sequenced by immunoSEQ multiplex PCR, and TCRdb holds only the in-frame ones, with some missing. V and J calls and clone size are copied from that table; D and trimming were computed from the DNA. The data show some 180,000 clones, approximately 85% seen once. The sequencing input was peripheral blood. The V call is TRBV28, the J call TRBJ2-1, with unresolved D. This clonotype was obtained from an older woman with acute or convalescent COVID-19. CDR3 bases: TGTGCCAGCAGTTTAAAGGAGTTACGCCTCAAGAATGAGCAGTTCTTC. Its translation: CASSLKELRLKNEQFF.